The present T cell receptor (beta chain) was sequenced within a study of blood T cell repertoires in COVID-19. Germline V gene sequence: CDR1 SGDLS, CDR2 YYNGEE. The CDR3 is made up of 16 amino acids. V lost 0 bases and J lost 1, with 12 bases in between. TCRdb keeps only in-frame clones here, not all; method: immunoSEQ multiplex PCR. The table has some 170,000 clones, roughly three quarters seen once; the top ten hold just over 8.5%. Sequenced: peripheral blood. This sequence originates from a woman between 50 and 59 years old with active or convalescent COVID-19. The J gene is TRBJ2-3, the V gene TRBV9; no clear D gene. The CDR3 sequence is CASSVGTLRGTDTQYF. The CDR3 bases are TGTGCCAGCAGCGTAGGAACCCTCCGGGGCACAGATACGCAGTATTTT.